Listed here are 9 T cell receptor beta chains from one sample, sequenced in a study of PD-1 blockade in mismatch repair-deficient tumors. The table came from immunoSEQ multiplex PCR; TCRdb's copy has only in-frame clones and leaves some out. The sample carries about 34,000 clones, more than 70% recorded once. The source material was PBMCs, sampled around 6 weeks after starting pembrolizumab. The source is an adult with mismatch repair-deficient cancer.

The chain recombines TRBV6-5 with TRBJ2-5; 11 bases are shared with TRBD2. There are 15 residues in the CDR3. V lost 5 bases and J lost 5; bases outside the gene matches: 7. In germline, CDR1 is MNHEY, CDR2 SVGAGI. The chain's CDR3 is CASSRGLAVGETQYF. CDR3 nucleotides: TGTGCCAGCAGTCGGGGACTAGCGGTCGGTGAGACCCAGTACTTC.

This clone turned up a few times. This chain connects TRBV5-1 to TRBJ2-7; maybe TRBD1 (6 bases). Between the trimmed V and J ends, which lost 6 bases and 5 bases, there was a span of 18 bases. Looked up from germline, CDR1 is SGHRS and CDR2 is YFSETQ. The CDR3 extends over 14 amino acids. CDR3 sequence: CASNAQQGSHEQYF. CDR3 bases: TGCGCCAGCAACGCCCAACAGGGTTCTCACGAGCAGTACTTC.

J is TRBJ2-7 and V is TRBV30; weak D call: TRBD1 (6 bases). The CDR3 is 12 residues long. The germline V gene encodes CDR1 GTSNPN and CDR2 SVGIG (reference sequence). For the CDR3, the DNA is TGTGCAACCGGGACATGGGCCTACGAGCAGTACTTC. Translating it yields CATGTWAYEQYF.

The gene calls are TRBV13 and TRBJ1-4; tentative D call: TRBD1 (6 bases). V gave up 4 bases and J gave up 0 bases, with 21 bases separating them. The CDR3 contains 19 residues. Germline-derived CDR1 and CDR2 are PRHDT and FYEKMQ (reference sequence). The CDR3 DNA follows: TGTGCCAGCAGCTCCCTTGTACAGGGATACCGTGCAACTAATGAAAAACTGTTTTTT. The encoded protein is CASSSLVQGYRATNEKLFF.

The gene calls are TRBV9 and TRBJ1-1; possible D gene TRBD1, 5 bases. Trimming pared 0 bases from V and 4 bases from J, leaving 10 bases between. The germline V gene has CDR1 SGDLS and CDR2 YYNGEE. This CDR3 has 14 amino acids. CDR3 loop: CASSVEGWGTEAFF. The DNA for the CDR3 is TGTGCCAGCAGCGTAGAGGGGTGGGGCACTGAAGCTTTCTTT.

V gene TRBV2 combines with J gene TRBJ2-3; D possibly corresponds to TRBD1 (8 bases). Trimming shortened V by 2 bases and J by 4 bases, and 13 bases separated the two germline ends. Germline V gives CDR1 SNHLY, CDR2 FYNNEI. The CDR3 covers 15 residues. This chain's CDR3 is CASSERTGGADTQYF. CDR3 DNA: TGTGCCAGCAGTGAACGTACAGGGGGGGCAGATACGCAGTATTTT.

The rearrangement uses TRBV28 and TRBJ2-1; 7 bases are shared with TRBD1. CDR1 is MDHEN, CDR2 SYDVKM, per germline. V lost 7 bases to trimming and J lost 7 bases; unmatched junction nucleotides: 4. The CDR3 contains 12 residues. The CDR3 loop reads CASNQQGNEQFF. CDR3 sequence (DNA): TGTGCCAGCAACCAACAGGGGAATGAGCAGTTCTTC. The full variable domain, completed using reference TRBV28 and TRBJ2-1, is DVKVTQSSRYLVKRTGEKVFLECVQDMDHENMFWYRQDPGLGLRLIYFSYDVKMKEKGDIPEGYSVSREKKERFSLILESASTNQTSMYLCASNQQGNEQFFGPGTRLTVL.

This chain joins TRBV2 and TRBJ2-1; D ambiguous. This CDR3 spans 13 amino acids. Trimming took off 5 bases at V and 0 bases at J, with 5 bases between the two ends. Germline V gives CDR1 SNHLY, CDR2 FYNNEI. The CDR3 is CASSLGSYNEQFF. The CDR3 DNA reads TGTGCCAGCAGTCTAGGCTCCTACAATGAGCAGTTCTTC. Full variable domain (rest looked up from reference TRBV2 and TRBJ2-1): EPEVTQTPSHQVTQMGQEVILRCVPISNHLYFYWYRQILGQKVEFLVSFYNNEISEKSEIFDDQFSVERPDGSNFTLKIRSTKLEDSAMYFCASSLGSYNEQFFGPGTRLTVL.

This clone came up once. The chain combines TRBV18 with TRBJ2-2, with 7 bases identical to TRBD2. V dropped 2 bases and J dropped 1; count of bases not matched to a gene: 4. The CDR3 loop spans 16 amino acids. Germline values: CDR1 KGHSH, CDR2 LQKENI. The CDR3 nucleotides read TGTGCCAGCTCACCAATGGAGCGGGAGAACACCGGGGAGCTGTTTTTT. This gives the protein CASSPMERENTGELFF.